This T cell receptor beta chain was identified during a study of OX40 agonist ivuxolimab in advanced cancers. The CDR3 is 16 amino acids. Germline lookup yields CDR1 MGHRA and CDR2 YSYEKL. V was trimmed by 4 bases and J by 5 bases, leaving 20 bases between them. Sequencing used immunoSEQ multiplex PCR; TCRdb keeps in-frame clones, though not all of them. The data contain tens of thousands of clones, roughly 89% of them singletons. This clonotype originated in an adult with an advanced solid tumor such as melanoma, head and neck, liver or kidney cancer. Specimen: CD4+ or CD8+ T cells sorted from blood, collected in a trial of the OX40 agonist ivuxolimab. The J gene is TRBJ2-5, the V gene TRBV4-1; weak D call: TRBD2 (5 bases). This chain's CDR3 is CASSPDFGMPGETQYF. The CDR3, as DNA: TGCGCCAGCAGCCCGGACTTCGGGATGCCCGGGGAGACCCAGTACTTC.